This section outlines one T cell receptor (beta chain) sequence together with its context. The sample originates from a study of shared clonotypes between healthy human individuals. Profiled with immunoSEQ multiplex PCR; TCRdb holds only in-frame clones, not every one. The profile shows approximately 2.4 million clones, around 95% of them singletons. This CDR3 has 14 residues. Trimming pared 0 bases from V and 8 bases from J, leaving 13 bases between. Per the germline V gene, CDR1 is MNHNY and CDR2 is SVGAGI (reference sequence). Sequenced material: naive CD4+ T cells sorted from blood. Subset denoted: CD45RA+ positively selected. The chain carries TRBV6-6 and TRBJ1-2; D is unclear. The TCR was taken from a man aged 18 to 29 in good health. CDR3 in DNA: TGTGCCAGCAGTTACTCGACTTGGCAGAACGGCTACACCTTC. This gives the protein CASSYSTWQNGYTF.